The clone carrying this T cell receptor beta chain was observed many times. The beta constant-region primer was an equimolar mix of two oligonucleotides covering TRBC1 and TRBC2. Nested alpha and beta constant-region primers with the SP2 primer drove four PCR rounds on ligated cDNA. TCRdb re-called the UMI-ligation and nested PCR reads through MiXCR, storing one row per CDR3 protein. Here the sample spans some 10,000 distinct CDR3 sequences, about 6% being singletons. This sample is part of a study of naive and memory T cell subsets. The CDR3 is 15 residues long. CDR1 is SQVTM, CDR2 ANQGSEA, per germline. V lost 5 bases, J lost 7 bases, and 20 bases lay in between.

Sequencing was performed on CD4+ TEMRA cells from blood. As to subset: effector memory re-expressing CD45RA, CD45RA+ CD27-. The sequence came from a human donor in good health. The rearrangement uses TRBV29-1 and TRBJ2-2; D gene uncertain. The DNA of the CDR3 is TGCAGCGTTCCTCTCGGGCCGACCTTAAGCGGGGAGCTGTTTTTT. Encoded protein: CSVPLGPTLSGELFF.